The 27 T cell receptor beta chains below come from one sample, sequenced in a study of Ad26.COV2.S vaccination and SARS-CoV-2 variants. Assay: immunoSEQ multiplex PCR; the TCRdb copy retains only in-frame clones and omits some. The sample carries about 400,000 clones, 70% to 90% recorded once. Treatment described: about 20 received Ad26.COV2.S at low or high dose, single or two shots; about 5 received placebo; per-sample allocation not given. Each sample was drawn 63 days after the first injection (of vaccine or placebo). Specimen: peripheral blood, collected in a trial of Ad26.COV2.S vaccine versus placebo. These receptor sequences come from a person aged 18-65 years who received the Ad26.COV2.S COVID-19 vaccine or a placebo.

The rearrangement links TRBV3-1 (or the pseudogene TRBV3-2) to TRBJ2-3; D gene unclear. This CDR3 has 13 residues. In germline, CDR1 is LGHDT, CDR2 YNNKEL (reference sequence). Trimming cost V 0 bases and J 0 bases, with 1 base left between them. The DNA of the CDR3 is TGTGCCAGCAGCCAAGACAGCACAGATACGCAGTATTTT. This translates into CASSQDSTDTQYF.

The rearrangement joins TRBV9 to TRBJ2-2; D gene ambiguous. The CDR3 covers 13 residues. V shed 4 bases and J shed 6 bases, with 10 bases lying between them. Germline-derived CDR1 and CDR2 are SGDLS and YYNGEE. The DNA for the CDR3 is TGTGCCAGCAGCTTTAGTGGGTCCGGGGAGCTGTTTTTT. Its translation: CASSFSGSGELFF. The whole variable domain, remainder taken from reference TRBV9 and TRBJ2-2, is DSGVTQTPKHLITATGQRVTLRCSPRSGDLSVYWYQQSLDQGLQFLIQYYNGEERAKGNILERFSAQQFPDLHSELNLSSLELGDSALYFCASSFSGSGELFFGEGSRLTVL.

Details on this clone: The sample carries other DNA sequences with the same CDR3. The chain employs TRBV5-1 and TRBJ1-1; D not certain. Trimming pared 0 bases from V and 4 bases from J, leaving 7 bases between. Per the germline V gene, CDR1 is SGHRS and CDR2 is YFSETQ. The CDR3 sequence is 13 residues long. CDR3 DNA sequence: TGCGCCAGCAGCTTGGATAGGGTCACTGAAGCTTTCTTT. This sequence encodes CASSLDRVTEAFF.

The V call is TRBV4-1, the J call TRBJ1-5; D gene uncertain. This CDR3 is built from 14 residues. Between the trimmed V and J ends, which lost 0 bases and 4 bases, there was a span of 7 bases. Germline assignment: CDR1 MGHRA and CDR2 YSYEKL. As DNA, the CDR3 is TGCGCCAGCAGCCAAGATTGGGGAAATCAGCCCCAGCATTTT. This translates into CASSQDWGNQPQHF.

The CDR3 bases are TGTGCCAGCAGCTTTCCGCGTAGCGGGGGGTCCTACAATGAGCAGTTCTTC. Protein: CASSFPRSGGSYNEQFF. The chain has TRBV5-8 and TRBJ2-1; TRBD2 agrees at 10 bases. This CDR3 has 17 amino acids. The V segment lost 2 bases and the J segment 1 base; nucleotides outside the gene matches: 6. Germline CDR1 reads SGHTS; CDR2 reads YDEGEE.

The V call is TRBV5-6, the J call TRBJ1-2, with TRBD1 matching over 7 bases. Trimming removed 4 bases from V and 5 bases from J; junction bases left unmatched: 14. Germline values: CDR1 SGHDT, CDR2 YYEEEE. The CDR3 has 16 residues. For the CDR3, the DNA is TGTGCCAGCAGCCCCGCTGACAGGGAATTCGGGTATGGCTACACCTTC. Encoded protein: CASSPADREFGYGYTF.

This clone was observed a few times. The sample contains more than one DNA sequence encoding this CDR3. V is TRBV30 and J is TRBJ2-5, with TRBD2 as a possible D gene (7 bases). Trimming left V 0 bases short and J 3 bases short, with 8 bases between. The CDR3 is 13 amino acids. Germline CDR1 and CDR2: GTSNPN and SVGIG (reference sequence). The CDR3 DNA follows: TGTGCCTGGAGTGTAGGGGGGGAAGAGACCCAGTACTTC. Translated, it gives CAWSVGGEETQYF.

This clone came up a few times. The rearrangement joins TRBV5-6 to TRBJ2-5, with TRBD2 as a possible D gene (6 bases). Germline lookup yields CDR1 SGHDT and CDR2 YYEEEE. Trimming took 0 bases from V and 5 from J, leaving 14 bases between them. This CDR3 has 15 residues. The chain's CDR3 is CASSLEQGGFETQYF. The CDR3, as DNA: TGTGCCAGCAGCTTGGAGCAGGGAGGCTTCGAGACCCAGTACTTC. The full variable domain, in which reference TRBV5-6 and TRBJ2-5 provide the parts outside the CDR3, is DAGVTQSPTHLIKTRGQQVTLRCSPKSGHDTVSWYQQALGQGPQFIFQYYEEEERQRGNFPDRFSGHQFPNYSSELNVNALLLGDSALYLCASSLEQGGFETQYFGPGTRLLVL.

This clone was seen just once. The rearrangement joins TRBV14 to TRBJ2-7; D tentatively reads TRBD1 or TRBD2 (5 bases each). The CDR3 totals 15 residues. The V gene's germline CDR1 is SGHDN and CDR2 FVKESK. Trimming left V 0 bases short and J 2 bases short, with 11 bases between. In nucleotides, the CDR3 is TGTGCCAGCAGCCAAGATTACGGGACCCCCTACGAGCAGTACTTC. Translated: CASSQDYGTPYEQYF. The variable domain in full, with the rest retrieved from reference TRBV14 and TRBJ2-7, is EAGVTQFPSHSVIEKGQTVTLRCDPISGHDNLYWYRRVMGKEIKFLLHFVKESKQDESGMPNNRFLAERTGGTYSTLKVQPAELEDSGVYFCASSQDYGTPYEQYFGPGTRLTVT.

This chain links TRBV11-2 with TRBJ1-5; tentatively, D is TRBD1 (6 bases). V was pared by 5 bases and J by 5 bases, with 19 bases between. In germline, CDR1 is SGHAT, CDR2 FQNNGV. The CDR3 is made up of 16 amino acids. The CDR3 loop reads CASSPTPGAGDQPQHF. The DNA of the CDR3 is TGTGCCAGCAGCCCCACGCCGGGGGCAGGAGATCAGCCCCAGCATTTT. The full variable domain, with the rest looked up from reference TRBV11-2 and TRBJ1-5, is EAGVAQSPRYKIIEKRQSVAFWCNPISGHATLYWYQQILGQGPKLLIQFQNNGVVDDSQLPKDRFSAERLKGVDSTLKIQPAKLEDSAVYLCASSPTPGAGDQPQHFGDGTRLSIL.

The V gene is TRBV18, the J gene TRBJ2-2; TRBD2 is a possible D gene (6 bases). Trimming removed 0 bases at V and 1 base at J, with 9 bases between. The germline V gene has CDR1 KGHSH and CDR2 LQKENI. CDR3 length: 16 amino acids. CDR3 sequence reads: CASSPPGLKNTGELFF. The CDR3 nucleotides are TGTGCCAGCTCACCACCGGGACTGAAGAACACCGGGGAGCTGTTTTTT.

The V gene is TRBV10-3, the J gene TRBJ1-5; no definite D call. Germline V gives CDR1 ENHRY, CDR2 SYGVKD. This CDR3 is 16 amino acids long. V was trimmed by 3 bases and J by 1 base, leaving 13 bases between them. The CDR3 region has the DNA TGTGCCATCAGTGATACCCGACACCACAGCAATCAGCCCCAGCATTTT. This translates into CAISDTRHHSNQPQHF.

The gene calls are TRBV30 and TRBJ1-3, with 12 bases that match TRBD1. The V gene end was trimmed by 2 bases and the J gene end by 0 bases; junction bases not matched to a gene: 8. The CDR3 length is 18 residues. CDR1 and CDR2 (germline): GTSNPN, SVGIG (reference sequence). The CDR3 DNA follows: TGTGCCTGGAGTTCGGGGACAGGGGGCTCTAACTCTGGAAACACCATATATTTT. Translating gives CAWSSGTGGSNSGNTIYF.

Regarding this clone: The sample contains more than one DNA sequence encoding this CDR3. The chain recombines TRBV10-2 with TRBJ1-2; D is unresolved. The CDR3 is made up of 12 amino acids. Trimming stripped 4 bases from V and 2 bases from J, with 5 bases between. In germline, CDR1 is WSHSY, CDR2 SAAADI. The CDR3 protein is CASSAGNYGYTF. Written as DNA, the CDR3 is TGCGCCAGCAGTGCCGGGAACTATGGCTACACCTTC.

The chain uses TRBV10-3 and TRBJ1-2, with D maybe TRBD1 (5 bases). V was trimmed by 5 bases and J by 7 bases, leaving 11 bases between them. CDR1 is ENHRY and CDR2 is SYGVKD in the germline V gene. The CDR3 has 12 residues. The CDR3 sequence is CAISPLRGGYTF. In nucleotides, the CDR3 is TGTGCCATCAGTCCCTTAAGGGGTGGCTACACCTTC.

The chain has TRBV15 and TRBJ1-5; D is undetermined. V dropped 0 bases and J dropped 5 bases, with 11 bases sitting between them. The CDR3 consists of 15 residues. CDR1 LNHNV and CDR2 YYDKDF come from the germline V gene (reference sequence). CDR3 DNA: TGTGCCACCAGCAGAGATTCTGCGGCCGATCAGCCCCAGCATTTT. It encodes CATSRDSAADQPQHF.

As DNA, the CDR3 is TGTGCCAGCAGTTCCAGGGGGCTCGACGAGCAGTACTTC. It is translated as CASSSRGLDEQYF. This chain links TRBV28 with TRBJ2-7, with 8 nucleotides matching TRBD1. The germline V gene encodes CDR1 MDHEN and CDR2 SYDVKM. After removal of 4 bases from V and 5 bases from J, the junction contained 4 bases not matched to a gene. This CDR3 has 13 residues.

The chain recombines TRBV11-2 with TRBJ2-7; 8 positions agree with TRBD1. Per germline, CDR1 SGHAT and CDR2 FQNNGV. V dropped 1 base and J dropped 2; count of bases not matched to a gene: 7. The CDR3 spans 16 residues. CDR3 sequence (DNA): TGTGCCAGCAGCTTAGGCTCGACAGGGGAAACCTACGAGCAGTACTTC. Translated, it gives CASSLGSTGETYEQYF. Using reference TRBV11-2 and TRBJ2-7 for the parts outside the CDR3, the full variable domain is EAGVAQSPRYKIIEKRQSVAFWCNPISGHATLYWYQQILGQGPKLLIQFQNNGVVDDSQLPKDRFSAERLKGVDSTLKIQPAKLEDSAVYLCASSLGSTGETYEQYFGPGTRLTVT.

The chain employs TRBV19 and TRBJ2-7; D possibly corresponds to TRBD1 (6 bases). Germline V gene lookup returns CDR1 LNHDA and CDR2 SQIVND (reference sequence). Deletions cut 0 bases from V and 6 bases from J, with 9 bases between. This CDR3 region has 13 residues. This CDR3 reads CASSIDRGFEQYF. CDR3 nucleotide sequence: TGTGCCAGTAGTATAGACAGGGGCTTCGAGCAGTACTTC.

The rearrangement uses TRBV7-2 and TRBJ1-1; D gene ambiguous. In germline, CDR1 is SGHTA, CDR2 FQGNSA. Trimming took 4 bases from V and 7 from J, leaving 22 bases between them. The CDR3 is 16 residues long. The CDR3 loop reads CASSSLRNRVQVEAFF. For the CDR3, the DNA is TGTGCCAGCAGCTCCCTCCGGAACCGGGTCCAAGTTGAAGCTTTCTTT.

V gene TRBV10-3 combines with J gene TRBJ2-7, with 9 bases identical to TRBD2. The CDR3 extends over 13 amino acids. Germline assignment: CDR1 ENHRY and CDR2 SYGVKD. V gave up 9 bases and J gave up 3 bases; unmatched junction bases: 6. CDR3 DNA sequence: TGTGCCATTAGCGGGGGCCTTTTCTACGAGCAGTACTTC. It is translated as CAISGGLFYEQYF.

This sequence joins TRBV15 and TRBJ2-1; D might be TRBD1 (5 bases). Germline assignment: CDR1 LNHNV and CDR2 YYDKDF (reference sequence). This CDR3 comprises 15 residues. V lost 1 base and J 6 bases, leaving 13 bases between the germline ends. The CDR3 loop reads CATSRALQGSNEQFF. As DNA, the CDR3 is TGTGCCACCAGCAGAGCCCTTCAGGGTTCCAATGAGCAGTTCTTC. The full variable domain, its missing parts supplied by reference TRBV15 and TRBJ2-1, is DAMVIQNPRYQVTQFGKPVTLSCSQTLNHNVMYWYQQKSSQAPKLLFHYYDKDFNNEADTPDNFQSRRPNTSFCFLDIRSPGLGDTAMYLCATSRALQGSNEQFFGPGTRLTVL.

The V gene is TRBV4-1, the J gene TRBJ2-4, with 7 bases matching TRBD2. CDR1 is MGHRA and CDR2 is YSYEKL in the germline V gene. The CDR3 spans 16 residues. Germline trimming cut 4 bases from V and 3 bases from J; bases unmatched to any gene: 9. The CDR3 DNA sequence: TGCGCCAGCAGCCCACACGGGGGGTGGGACAAAAACATTCAGTACTTC. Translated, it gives CASSPHGGWDKNIQYF.

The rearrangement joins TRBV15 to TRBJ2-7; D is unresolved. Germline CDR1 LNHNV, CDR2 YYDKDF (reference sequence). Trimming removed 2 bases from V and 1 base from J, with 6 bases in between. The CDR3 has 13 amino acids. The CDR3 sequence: CATSRYISYEQYF. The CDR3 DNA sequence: TGTGCCACCAGCAGATACATTTCCTACGAGCAGTACTTC.

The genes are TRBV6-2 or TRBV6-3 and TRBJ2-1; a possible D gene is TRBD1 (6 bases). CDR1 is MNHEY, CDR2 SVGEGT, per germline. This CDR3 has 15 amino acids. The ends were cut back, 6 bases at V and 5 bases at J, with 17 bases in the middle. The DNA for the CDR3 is TGTGCCAGCAGCCCCGGGGACACCCCCAACAATGAGCAGTTCTTC. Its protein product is CASSPGDTPNNEQFF.

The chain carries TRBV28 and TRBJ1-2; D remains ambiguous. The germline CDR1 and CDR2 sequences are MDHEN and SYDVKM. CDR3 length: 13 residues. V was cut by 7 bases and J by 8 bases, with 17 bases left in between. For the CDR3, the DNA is TGTGCCAGCAACGGATTGGCGGGAGGGGGCTACACCTTC. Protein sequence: CASNGLAGGGYTF.

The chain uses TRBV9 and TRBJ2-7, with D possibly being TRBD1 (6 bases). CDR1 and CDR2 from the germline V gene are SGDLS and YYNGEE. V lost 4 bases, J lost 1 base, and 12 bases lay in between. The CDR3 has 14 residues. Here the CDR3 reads CASSPGDISYEQYF. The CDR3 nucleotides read TGTGCCAGCAGCCCAGGGGACATTTCCTACGAGCAGTACTTC.